This TCR beta chain was recovered during a study of blood T cell repertoires in COVID-19. Looking at the study overall: Sites across the United States, Italy and Spain contributed samples from acute and convalescent COVID-19.

Germline V gene lookup returns CDR1 LNHDA and CDR2 SQIVND (reference sequence). Trimming took 5 bases from V and 6 from J; bases not matched to a gene: 7. This CDR3 comprises 15 residues. The protocol was immunoSEQ multiplex PCR, while the TCRdb copy is restricted to in-frame clones and leaves out a portion. Among 15,000 to 20,000 clones listed, around 90% were seen once. Sequenced sample: peripheral blood. V usage is TRBV19 and J usage is TRBJ1-5; 10 positions match TRBD1. The receptor was isolated from a man in his 60s with active COVID-19. The CDR3 sequence: CASSPGQGLGQPQHF. Here the CDR3 DNA reads TGTGCCAGTAGTCCGGGACAGGGGCTAGGTCAGCCCCAGCATTTT. Combining the CDR3 with reference TRBV19 and TRBJ1-5 gives the whole variable domain DGGITQSPKYLFRKEGQNVTLSCEQNLNHDAMYWYRQDPGQGLRLIYYSQIVNDFQKGDIAEGYSVSREKKESFPLTVTSAQKNPTAFYLCASSPGQGLGQPQHFGDGTRLSIL.